This TCR beta chain came from a study of T cells in Graves' hyperthyroidism and ophthalmopathy. The source material, RNA transcripts, was used to amplify TCR beta CDR3 regions. Researchers ran a first-round RT-PCR on the TCR CDR3 using the HTBI primer set. From the multiplex PCR reads, TCRdb called clonotypes with MiXCR, one entry per CDR3 protein. The repertoire holds 340,000 or so distinct CDR3 sequences, roughly a fifth seen once, with around 45% in the top ten. With 3 bases removed from V and 3 bases from J, the gap between germline ends came to 13 bases. CDR1 is KGHDR, CDR2 SFDVKD, per germline. The CDR3 covers 16 residues.

This TCR came from a woman between 45 and 65 years old with Graves' hyperthyroidism. Sequenced material: blood. The V and J genes are TRBV24-1 and TRBJ1-4; D ambiguous. The CDR3 sequence: CATSDGEGAANEKLFF. The CDR3 DNA reads as TGTGCCACCAGTGATGGGGAAGGAGCAGCTAATGAAAAACTGTTTTTT.